The 31 T cell receptor beta chains given below trace back to one sample, sequenced in a study of vaccination and CD4 T cells after COVID-19. With the Oncomine TCR Beta short-read assay, DNA from cultured CD4+ T cells was sequenced. TCRdb ran MiXCR on the PCR reads and lists one entry per CDR3 protein. Here the sample spans over 13,000 distinct CDR3 sequences, around 53% being singletons. Antigens for these TCRs are unknown. As to treatment: roughly 10-day PBMC culture with coronavirus spike peptide pools or control peptides (ViraFEST assay). Material: CD4+ T cells from blood, cultured in vitro. The receptor source for this set is a human donor who had recovered from COVID-19.

There are a few counts of this clonotype. The chain couples TRBV27 to TRBJ1-2; 7 bases align to TRBD1. Germline V CDR1 and CDR2: MNHEY, SMNVEV (reference sequence). The CDR3 covers 13 residues. The V and J ends lost 5 bases and 4 bases, in that order; junction bases with no gene match: 4. In DNA form, the CDR3 reads TGTGCCAGCAGTCGGGCAGGGGGCTATGGCTACACCTTC. Protein sequence: CASSRAGGYGYTF.

This clonotype has more than one count but fewer than ten. The gene calls are TRBV2 and TRBJ1-1; TRBD1 matches at 10 bases. Looked up from germline, CDR1 is SNHLY and CDR2 is FYNNEI. V lost 0 bases to trimming and J lost 5 bases; unmatched junction nucleotides: 3. The CDR3 runs to 15 residues. CDR3 sequence: CASSEAGDRGTEAFF. The DNA for the CDR3 is TGTGCCAGCAGTGAAGCTGGGGACAGGGGAACTGAAGCTTTCTTT. Complete variable domain (other parts from reference TRBV2 and TRBJ1-1): EPEVTQTPSHQVTQMGQEVILRCVPISNHLYFYWYRQILGQKVEFLVSFYNNEISEKSEIFDDQFSVERPDGSNFTLKIRSTKLEDSAMYFCASSEAGDRGTEAFFGQGTRLTVV.

This rearrangement joins TRBV20-1 to TRBJ1-5; D gene uncertain. This CDR3 has 12 residues. The V end lost 5 bases, the J end lost 6 bases, and 11 bases lay between the germline ends. Germline V gene sequence: CDR1 DFQATT, CDR2 SNEGSKA (reference sequence). CDR3 loop: CSAVMVSQPQHF. The CDR3 DNA sequence: TGCAGTGCTGTGATGGTCTCTCAGCCCCAGCATTTT.

This rearrangement joins TRBV28 to TRBJ2-7; TRBD2 aligns across 14 bases. Trimming cost V 6 bases and J 2 bases; bases outside gene matches: 3. In germline, CDR1 is MDHEN, CDR2 SYDVKM. The CDR3 runs to 15 residues. CDR3 loop: CASSTTSGRAYEQYF. As DNA, the CDR3 is TGTGCCAGCAGCACGACTAGCGGGAGGGCCTACGAGCAGTACTTC.

The chain links TRBV20-1 to TRBJ2-7; D call uncertain. V shed 1 base and J shed 1 base, with 17 bases lying between them. CDR1 and CDR2 from the germline V gene are DFQATT and SNEGSKA (reference sequence). This CDR3 spans 16 amino acids. CDR3 loop: CSARGTGYPTSYEQYF. CDR3 sequence (DNA): TGCAGTGCTAGAGGGACCGGCTACCCCACTTCCTACGAGCAGTACTTC.

The chain has TRBV20-1 and TRBJ1-5; D not certain. The CDR3 has 14 residues. V lost 3 bases to trimming and J lost 3 bases, with 12 bases between them. Germline CDR1 is DFQATT and CDR2 is SNEGSKA (reference sequence). The CDR3 is CSARAGANNQPQHF. CDR3 in DNA: TGCAGTGCTAGGGCTGGAGCGAACAATCAGCCCCAGCATTTT.

This clonotype has just one count. The chain employs TRBV6-1 and TRBJ1-1, with D possibly matching TRBD1 (5 bases). This CDR3 is 15 amino acids long. Trimming stripped 7 bases from V and 4 bases from J, with 19 bases between. Per the germline V gene, CDR1 is MNHNS and CDR2 is SASEGT. In nucleotides, the CDR3 is TGTGCCAGCACAATCGGGCCCCCCGGGGGCACTGAAGCTTTCTTT. Translation gives CASTIGPPGGTEAFF.

The chain couples TRBV20-1 to TRBJ2-2; 8 bases fit TRBD1. The junction had 8 bases not matched to a gene; V was cut back by 6 bases and J by 5 bases. The CDR3 is made up of 14 amino acids. The germline CDR1 and CDR2 sequences are DFQATT and SNEGSKA (reference sequence). Here the CDR3 reads CSALTGAGTGELFF. CDR3 coding DNA: TGCAGTGCCTTGACAGGGGCTGGGACCGGGGAGCTGTTTTTT.

The V and J genes are TRBV2 and TRBJ1-5; 7 bases map to TRBD1. The J segment lost 5 bases and the V segment lost 3 bases, leaving 4 bases of the junction unmatched. The germline V gene has CDR1 SNHLY and CDR2 FYNNEI. This CDR3 spans 14 amino acids. CDR3 region: CASSEGQNYQPQHF. Here the CDR3 DNA reads TGTGCCAGCAGTGAGGGACAGAATTATCAGCCCCAGCATTTT.

The rearrangement uses TRBV6-1 and TRBJ2-5; 9 nucleotides line up with TRBD1. J was trimmed by 5 bases and V by 6 bases; bases with no gene match: 4. The CDR3 is made up of 13 amino acids. CDR1 and CDR2 from the germline V gene are MNHNS and SASEGT. The CDR3 sequence: CASRRTGDETQYF. CDR3 DNA: TGTGCCAGCAGGCGGACAGGGGACGAGACCCAGTACTTC.

The genes are TRBV5-1 and TRBJ2-3; 7 positions agree with TRBD2. This CDR3 spans 16 amino acids. The germline CDR1 and CDR2 sequences are SGHRS and YFSETQ. J lost 0 bases, V lost 3 bases, and 7 bases had no gene match. CDR3 region: CASSSSGASSTDTQYF. The CDR3 DNA reads as TGCGCCAGCAGCTCCAGCGGGGCATCTAGCACAGATACGCAGTATTTT.

This clonotype is large in the sample. The chain uses TRBV19 and TRBJ1-5; D gene uncertain. Germline CDR1 LNHDA, CDR2 SQIVND (reference sequence). CDR3 length: 14 residues. The ends were cut back, 7 bases at V and 6 bases at J, with 16 bases in the middle. The CDR3 DNA is TGTGCCAGTAATTACCGAATCGTTGGTCAGCCCCAGCATTTT. Translation gives CASNYRIVGQPQHF.

This clonotype was detected a few times. The rearrangement uses TRBV6-1 and TRBJ2-3; D not resolved. Germline values: CDR1 MNHNS, CDR2 SASEGT. This CDR3 is 14 amino acids long. Trimming removed 5 bases at V and 5 bases at J, with 14 bases between. CDR3 nucleotide sequence: TGTGCCAGCAGTCGGGCGCTCTGGATAGATACGCAGTATTTT. Translation: CASSRALWIDTQYF.

In its sample, this clonotype was seen once. The chain uses TRBV15 and TRBJ2-1; D possibly uses TRBD1 or TRBD2 (5 bases each). The V end was cut by 9 bases, the J end by 5 bases, with 17 bases between. Per the germline V gene, CDR1 is LNHNV and CDR2 is YYDKDF (reference sequence). The CDR3 loop spans 14 amino acids. The CDR3 spells CATRSGDRHNEQFF. CDR3 nucleotides: TGTGCCACAAGAAGTGGGGACCGTCACAATGAGCAGTTCTTC.

V usage is TRBV4-3 and J usage is TRBJ1-2, with D perhaps matching TRBD1 (5 bases). Germline V gene sequence: CDR1 LGHNA, CDR2 YSLEER. This CDR3 has 15 residues. Trimming removed 4 bases from V and 6 bases from J, with 18 bases in between. Written as DNA, the CDR3 is TGCGCCAGCAGCCCCAACCCCGGGACCTCCAATGGCTACACCTTC. Amino acids: CASSPNPGTSNGYTF.

The CDR3: CSAPVGGNQPQHF. The CDR3 coding sequence is TGCAGTGCCCCGGTTGGGGGCAATCAGCCCCAGCATTTT. The V and J genes are TRBV20-1 and TRBJ1-5; no clear D gene. CDR1 and CDR2 from the germline V gene are DFQATT and SNEGSKA (reference sequence). Trimming removed 6 bases at V and 2 bases at J, with 11 bases between. This CDR3 has 13 residues.

The chain carries TRBV20-1 and TRBJ1-1; D is ambiguous. Germline CDR1 is DFQATT and CDR2 is SNEGSKA (reference sequence). The CDR3 is 13 amino acids. The ends were cut back, 5 bases at V and 0 bases at J, with 10 bases in the middle. The CDR3 region has the DNA TGCAGTGCTTATAGCGCATTGAACACTGAAGCTTTCTTT. This codes for CSAYSALNTEAFF.

This clonotype was recorded a few times. The chain combines TRBV6-1 with TRBJ1-6, with 7 bases fitting TRBD1. The J segment lost 7 bases and the V segment lost 6 bases, leaving 6 bases of the junction unmatched. From germline, CDR1 is MNHNS and CDR2 SASEGT. The CDR3 covers 14 residues. The CDR3 DNA reads TGTGCCAGCAGCCTCCGGGACAGCAATTCACCCCTCCACTTT. As protein: CASSLRDSNSPLHF.

Remarks on this clonotype: One junction end does not reproduce the germline sequence, and a read error may be involved. The gene calls are TRBV2 and TRBJ1-5; D is undetermined. The germline gives CDR1 SNHLY, CDR2 FYNNEI. This CDR3 region has 14 residues. The CDR3 region has the DNA TGTGCTAGCAGTGTAAACAGCTACTATCAGCCCCAGCATTTT. This encodes CASSVNSYYQPQHF.

This chain connects TRBV21-1 to TRBJ1-6; TRBD1 is the table's D call and was not checked against the DNA. TRBV21-1 is designated a pseudogene. The CDR3 runs 16 residues. In nucleotides, the CDR3 is TGTGCCAGCAGCAGGGACCGGGACAGGGGTCATTCACCCCTCCACTTT. Translated: CASSRDRDRGHSPLHF.

V is TRBV18 and J is TRBJ2-7; D is ambiguous. Germline V gives CDR1 KGHSH, CDR2 LQKENI. This CDR3 contains 13 residues. Trimming took off 0 bases at V and 1 base at J, with 4 bases between the two ends. The CDR3 region has the DNA TGTGCCAGCTCACCACCAGGGTCCTACGAGCAGTACTTC. Translated, it gives CASSPPGSYEQYF.

The rearrangement links TRBV19 to TRBJ1-5; weak D call: TRBD1 (6 bases). V lost 5 bases, J lost 6 bases, and 14 bases lay in between. The CDR3 loop spans 14 amino acids. Germline V gene data show CDR1 as LNHDA and CDR2 as SQIVND (reference sequence). CDR3 protein: CASSPQGLGQPQHF. As DNA, the CDR3 is TGTGCCAGTAGTCCCCAGGGGTTGGGTCAGCCCCAGCATTTT.

This chain links TRBV11-3 with TRBJ2-1; D not certain. The CDR3 is 14 amino acids. CDR1 and CDR2 (germline): SGHNT, YENEEA. With 0 bases removed from V and 2 bases from J, the gap between germline ends came to 5 bases. The CDR3 loop reads CASSLDSTYNEQFF. The CDR3 DNA follows: TGTGCCAGCAGCTTAGACAGCACCTACAATGAGCAGTTCTTC.

The rearrangement links TRBV20-1 to TRBJ1-1; D uncertain. The ends were cut back, 4 bases at V and 1 base at J, with 13 bases in the middle. Germline V gene sequence: CDR1 DFQATT, CDR2 SNEGSKA (reference sequence). The CDR3 runs to 14 residues. The CDR3, as DNA: TGCAGTGCTACACGACGTCGAGGGAACACTGAAGCTTTCTTT. It specifies CSATRRRGNTEAFF.

The chain carries TRBV30 and TRBJ2-7, with 8 nucleotides matching TRBD2. The trim removed 1 base at V and 6 bases at J, leaving 8 bases unmatched. Germline V lookup: CDR1 GTSNPN, CDR2 SVGIG (reference sequence). The CDR3 sequence is 14 residues long. The CDR3 DNA reads TGTGCCTGGAGTGACCTGAGCGGGAGCGCCGAGCAGTACTTC. This codes for CAWSDLSGSAEQYF.

In this sample, this clonotype turned up a few times. V and J are TRBV24-1 and TRBJ1-5; no firm D call. This CDR3 has 14 amino acids. CDR1 and CDR2 from the germline V gene are KGHDR and SFDVKD. Trimming left V 2 bases short and J 3 bases short, with 7 bases between. For the CDR3, the DNA is TGTGCCACCAGTGATTCCGACTACAATCAGCCCCAGCATTTT. It specifies CATSDSDYNQPQHF.

This clonotype was seen a handful of times. V gene TRBV7-9 combines with J gene TRBJ2-7; 7 bases are a match to TRBD1. This CDR3 contains 13 residues. Trimming cost V 4 bases and J 6 bases; bases outside gene matches: 6. The germline V gene has CDR1 SEHNR and CDR2 FQNEAQ (reference sequence). The CDR3 is CASSSNTGAEQYF. The DNA for the CDR3 is TGTGCCAGCAGCTCGAATACAGGGGCCGAGCAGTACTTC.

J is TRBJ2-7 and V is TRBV18, with 9 bases that match TRBD2. V lost 4 bases to trimming and J lost 4 bases; unmatched junction nucleotides: 8. This CDR3 has 15 residues. Per the germline V gene, CDR1 is KGHSH and CDR2 is LQKENI. This CDR3 reads CASSLAGGSEYEQYF. Here the CDR3 DNA reads TGTGCCAGCTCACTCGCGGGGGGGTCGGAATACGAGCAGTACTTC.

The chain uses TRBV20-1 and TRBJ2-7; 10 nucleotides agree with TRBD1. With V trimmed by 6 bases and J by 2 bases, 4 bases remained unmatched. The CDR3 is 13 residues long. The germline CDR1 and CDR2 sequences are DFQATT and SNEGSKA (reference sequence). CDR3 bases: TGCAGTGCCCCGACAGGGGGCCCCTACGAGCAGTACTTC. Amino acid sequence: CSAPTGGPYEQYF.

The chain has TRBV5-1 and TRBJ2-5, with 12 bases fitting TRBD2. CDR1 SGHRS and CDR2 YFSETQ come from the germline V gene. This CDR3 has 16 residues. V was pared by 3 bases and J by 1 base, with 4 bases of the junction left unmatched. The CDR3 coding sequence is TGCGCCAGCAGCTATACTAGCGGGGGGCGCCAAGAGACCCAGTACTTC. Residues: CASSYTSGGRQETQYF.

V is TRBV19 and J is TRBJ1-5; the D is unclear. Trimming pared 3 bases from V and 6 bases from J, leaving 9 bases between. Germline V CDR1 and CDR2: LNHDA, SQIVND (reference sequence). This CDR3 is 13 amino acids long. CDR3 nucleotide sequence: TGTGCCAGTAGTATCGGAGGGCCTCAGCCCCAGCATTTT. Its protein is CASSIGGPQPQHF.